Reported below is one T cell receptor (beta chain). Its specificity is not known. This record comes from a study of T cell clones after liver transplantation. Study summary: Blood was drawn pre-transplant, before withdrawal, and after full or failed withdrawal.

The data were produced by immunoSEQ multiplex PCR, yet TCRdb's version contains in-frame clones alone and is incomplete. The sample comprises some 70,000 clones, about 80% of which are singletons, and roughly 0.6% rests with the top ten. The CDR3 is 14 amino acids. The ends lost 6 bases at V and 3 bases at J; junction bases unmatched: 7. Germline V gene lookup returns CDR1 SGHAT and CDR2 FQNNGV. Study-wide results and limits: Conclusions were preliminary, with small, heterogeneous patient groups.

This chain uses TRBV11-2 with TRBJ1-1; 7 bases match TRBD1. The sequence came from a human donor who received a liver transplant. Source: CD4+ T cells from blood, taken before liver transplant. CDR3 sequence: CASRPTTGDTEAFF. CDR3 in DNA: TGTGCCAGCAGACCCACTACAGGGGACACTGAAGCTTTCTTT.